The TCR beta chain described here comes from a study of early T cells in non-severe SARS-CoV-2 infection. Study information: Chains stayed unpaired after sequencing of bulk RNA from unsorted whole blood. Study conclusions and caveats: VDJdb matching skewed toward anti-spike CD8 responses, missing private and CD4 specificities.

This clonotype showed up just a few times. Its specificity is unknown. From germline, CDR1 is KGHSH and CDR2 LQKENI. The CDR3 is 16 amino acids. V shed 3 bases and J shed 3 bases, with 17 bases lying between them. Attached unique molecular identifiers marked individual cDNA molecules. TCRdb recomputed calls from the 5' RACE reads with MiXCR, one row per CDR3 protein. The table shows about 100,000 distinct CDR3 sequences, with about 13% occurring only once. The specimen was whole blood. The chain is built from TRBV18 and TRBJ1-1; D remains unclear. The clonotype was recovered from an adult who was a healthcare worker with PCR-confirmed SARS-CoV-2 infection or an uninfected control (not recorded which). For the CDR3, the DNA is TGTGCCAGCTCACCCTTCGTCTTCGGTCGGGACACTGAAGCTTTCTTT. It specifies CASSPFVFGRDTEAFF.